One TCR beta chain is described in this entry. The antigen is unknown. These data come from a study of T cell responses to AZD1222 COVID-19 vaccine. Study at large: Investigators merged groups given second doses at roughly 4 or roughly 12 weeks. General observations from the study: The span of vaccine-associated CD4 TCRs extended across spike, with dominance at 160-218 and 743-854.

Data came from immunoSEQ multiplex PCR; TCRdb stores just in-frame clones and leaves some out. The data contain roughly 180,000 clones, around 90% of them singletons. Trimming stripped 3 bases from V and 0 bases from J, with 5 bases between. The CDR3 length is 13 residues. CDR1 LNHDA and CDR2 SQIVND come from the germline V gene (reference sequence). This clonotype was obtained from an adult in good health. The chain links TRBV19 to TRBJ1-1; D not certain. Sequenced material: peripheral blood, taken on day 0 of AZD1222 vaccination. The CDR3 loop is CASSMEVNTEAFF. The CDR3 DNA reads as TGTGCCAGTAGTATGGAGGTGAACACTGAAGCTTTCTTT.